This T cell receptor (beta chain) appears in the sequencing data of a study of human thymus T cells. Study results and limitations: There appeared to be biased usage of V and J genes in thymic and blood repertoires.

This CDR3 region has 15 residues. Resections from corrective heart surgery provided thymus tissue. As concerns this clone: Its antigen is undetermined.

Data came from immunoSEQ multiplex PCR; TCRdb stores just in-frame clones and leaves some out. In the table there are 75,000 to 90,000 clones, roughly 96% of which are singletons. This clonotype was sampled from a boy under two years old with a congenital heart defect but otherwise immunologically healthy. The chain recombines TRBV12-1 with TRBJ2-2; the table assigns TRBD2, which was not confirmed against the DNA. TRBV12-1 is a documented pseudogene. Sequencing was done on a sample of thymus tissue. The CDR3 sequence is CASSSSGNHAGELFF. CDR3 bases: TGTGCCAGCAGCTCCTCCGGGAACCATGCCGGGGAGCTGTTTTTT.